A selection of T cell receptor beta chains follows, all from one sample in a study of cytomegalovirus exposure and HLA in healthy donors. The assay was immunoSEQ multiplex PCR, and TCRdb's table has in-frame clones only and misses some. The sample lists roughly 130,000 clones, around 80% occurring once. The sequenced sample was PBMCs. The receptors derive from a young woman in good health and CMV-seropositive. CDR3s leave out the opening cysteine and the closing phenylalanine or tryptophan. D genes are given only for firm matches.

d_call j_call v_call cdr3_aa
TRBD1 TRBJ1-2 TRBV7-9 SSSFSNVPGQLRNYGYT
. TRBJ1-5 TRBV4-1 ASSPRPSGLGEPQH
TRBD1 TRBJ1-2 TRBV7-2 ASSRGQGRGYT
TRBD1 TRBJ2-3 TRBV2 ASSEPRTGETDTQY
TRBD1 TRBJ1-2 TRBV11-2 ASSPDRGFGYT
TRBD1 TRBJ1-1 TRBV30 AWSVSGTGGTEAF
TRBD1 TRBJ1-2 TRBV25-1 ASAGQVNYGYT
. TRBJ2-1 TRBV7-2 ASSPSYGGSNEQF
. TRBJ1-3 TRBV19 ASSPLDREAGNTIY
. TRBJ2-3 TRBV9 ASSPREVEATQY
TRBD2 TRBJ2-2 TRBV5-1 ASSLDRPGGGELF
. TRBJ2-4 TRBV4-1 ASSQDSRGRAKNIQY
. TRBJ2-2 TRBV4-1 ASEGGPGELF
. . TRBV2 ASSENRPSYEQY
. TRBJ2-3 TRBV25-1 ASSELYSNTDTQY
. TRBJ1-2 TRBV13 ASSLGLRGNGYT
. TRBJ1-2 TRBV4-1 ASSQDRSQYYGYT
TRBD1 TRBJ2-1 TRBV5-1 ASRQGTPPTEQF
TRBD1 TRBJ1-2 TRBV9 ASSVGVGDSYGYT
. TRBJ1-2 TRBV5-4 ASRSGTPLGSGYT
TRBD1 TRBJ2-5 TRBV29-1 GVEEDRAEETQY
TRBD1 . TRBV11-2 ASRGAGTGDNYEQY
. . TRBV7-9 ASNPGVNAYEQY
. TRBJ2-5 TRBV4-1 ASSPSGMETQY
. TRBJ1-2 TRBV15 ATSRGQGSIDGYT
. TRBJ1-1 TRBV5-1 ASSRGGVETEAF
. TRBJ1-4 TRBV7-9 ASTLMRGNEKLF
TRBD1 TRBJ2-3 TRBV19 ASSRDRGADTQY
TRBD1 TRBJ1-1 TRBV6-1 ASSESPGGPEAF
. TRBJ2-7 TRBV19 ASSAGSSYEQY
TRBD1 TRBJ1-1 TRBV4-2 ASSQDKGGVGTEAF
TRBD2 TRBJ2-7 TRBV2 ASWALAGGSYEQY